The 19 T cell receptor beta chains below were found in one sample sequenced in a study of B cell selection in AIRE deficiency (dated by TCRdb to about 2019). For sorting, conventional CD4 T cells were defined as CD4+CD127+ cells. Libraries were built with the immunoSEQ multiplex PCR assay. TCRdb limited this immuneACCESS table to in-frame rearrangements with V and J called. A share of clones is missing; checked studies link under half to unresolved V genes, and the rest is unexplained. This sample holds about 25,000 clones; less than 97% were observed only once. The top ten hold approximately 0.2% of the sample. The sequenced material came from CD4+CD127+ conventional T cells sorted from PBMCs. These receptors all stem from a human donor in good health.

This clone was seen a single time. V usage is TRBV7-2 and J usage is TRBJ2-2; tentatively, D is TRBD1 (5 bases). The CDR3 runs to 14 residues. Trimming left V 2 bases short and J 2 bases short, with 6 bases between. The V gene's germline CDR1 is SGHTA and CDR2 FQGNSA. Here the CDR3 DNA reads TGTGCCAGCAGCTTACAGGGAAACACCGGGGAGCTGTTTTTT. It specifies CASSLQGNTGELFF.

The chain uses TRBV18 and TRBJ2-7; D may be TRBD1 or TRBD2 (5 bases each). The CDR3 is 15 amino acids. Trimming shortened V by 1 base and J by 2 bases, and 12 bases separated the two germline ends. Germline V CDR1 and CDR2: KGHSH, LQKENI. The CDR3 nucleotides read TGTGCCAGCTCACCACAGAGGGGTGCACCCTACGAGCAGTACTTC. Residues: CASSPQRGAPYEQYF.

The chain carries TRBV5-8 and TRBJ1-6; D uncertain. V lost 0 bases and J 3 bases, leaving 7 bases between the germline ends. The CDR3 consists of 15 residues. Per germline, CDR1 SGHTS and CDR2 YDEGEE. The CDR3 coding sequence is TGTGCCAGCAGCTTGGAGGCAGGCTATAATTCACCCCTCCACTTT. This encodes CASSLEAGYNSPLHF.

The V call is TRBV18, the J call TRBJ2-5, with 9 bases matching TRBD1. V was pared by 3 bases and J by 5 bases, with 7 bases of the junction left unmatched. CDR1 is KGHSH and CDR2 is LQKENI in the germline V gene. The length of the CDR3 is 15 residues. The CDR3 DNA reads TGTGCCAGCTCACCTTCGGACAGGGGTATGGAGACCCAGTACTTC. The encoded protein is CASSPSDRGMETQYF.

This clone was observed once. The V gene is TRBV19, the J gene TRBJ2-7; possibly TRBD1 for D (5 bases). Looked up from germline, CDR1 is LNHDA and CDR2 is SQIVND (reference sequence). The CDR3 covers 14 residues. V was shortened by 3 bases and J by 0 bases, with 9 bases between the two germline ends. The CDR3 bases are TGTGCCAGTAGTATCCAGGGAAGCTCCTACGAGCAGTACTTC. Translation: CASSIQGSSYEQYF.

This chain uses TRBV7-9 with TRBJ2-1; no definite D call. The CDR3 totals 13 residues. CDR1 is SEHNR and CDR2 is FQNEAQ in the germline V gene (reference sequence). Trimming took off 5 bases at V and 5 bases at J, with 10 bases between the two ends. The CDR3, as DNA: TGTGCCAGCAGCCCCTCCCTAAACAATGAGCAGTTCTTC. Translation gives CASSPSLNNEQFF.

The CDR3 spells CASSKTGANVLTF. The DNA for the CDR3 is TGTGCCAGCAGCAAAACTGGGGCCAACGTCCTGACTTTC. This chain joins TRBV6-1 and TRBJ2-6, with D unclear. This CDR3 is 13 amino acids long. Trimming left V 6 bases short and J 2 bases short, with 5 bases between. The germline V gene has CDR1 MNHNS and CDR2 SASEGT.

V gene TRBV15 combines with J gene TRBJ2-5, with D possibly being TRBD2 (5 bases). Per the germline V gene, CDR1 is LNHNV and CDR2 is YYDKDF (reference sequence). This CDR3 is built from 12 residues. V dropped 4 bases and J dropped 14 bases, with 17 bases sitting between them. The DNA of the CDR3 is TGTGCCACCAGCAAACGTGGAGGACCTAGATACTTC. It yields the protein CATSKRGGPRYF. Full variable domain (outside the CDR3, taken from reference TRBV15 and TRBJ2-5): DAMVIQNPRYQVTQFGKPVTLSCSQTLNHNVMYWYQQKSSQAPKLLFHYYDKDFNNEADTPDNFQSRRPNTSFCFLDIRSPGLGDTAMYLCATSKRGGPRYFGPGTRLLVL.

This sequence joins TRBV5-8 and TRBJ2-7, with TRBD1 identical over 8 bases. The CDR3 sequence is 14 residues long. Germline V CDR1 and CDR2: SGHTS, YDEGEE. Losses at the gene ends were 5 bases for V and 0 bases for J; bases not matched to a gene: 4. CDR3 protein: CASRGTGGSYEQYF. CDR3 in DNA: TGTGCCAGCAGGGGGACAGGAGGCTCCTACGAGCAGTACTTC.

The chain carries TRBV2 and TRBJ1-1; maybe TRBD1 (6 bases). The V gene's germline CDR1 is SNHLY and CDR2 FYNNEI. CDR3 length equals 13 residues. The germline V and J ends were trimmed by 6 bases and 0 bases, with 8 bases remaining between them. CDR3 sequence reads: CASSGQLNTEAFF. The DNA for the CDR3 is TGTGCCAGCAGCGGACAGTTGAACACTGAAGCTTTCTTT.

This clone occurred once. The CDR3 nucleotides are TGCAGTGCTGGATATGGCTACACCTTC. Translated, it gives CSAGYGYTF. The chain uses TRBV20-1 and TRBJ1-2; D call uncertain. There are 9 residues in the CDR3. Deletions cut 5 bases from V and 5 bases from J, with 3 bases between. CDR1 and CDR2 from the germline V gene are DFQATT and SNEGSKA (reference sequence).

V gene TRBV20-1 combines with J gene TRBJ2-1; 9 bases map to TRBD1. J lost 8 bases, V lost 8 bases, and 4 bases had no gene match. The CDR3 runs 11 residues. The germline gives CDR1 DFQATT, CDR2 SNEGSKA (reference sequence). This chain's CDR3 is CSITGGDEQFF. CDR3 coding DNA: TGCAGTATAACAGGGGGCGATGAGCAGTTCTTC.

This rearrangement joins TRBV7-2 to TRBJ2-7, with 11 bases matching TRBD2. The germline V gene has CDR1 SGHTA and CDR2 FQGNSA. J lost 2 bases, V lost 5 bases, and 5 bases had no gene match. This CDR3 contains 15 residues. The CDR3 DNA sequence: TGTGCCAGCAGCGTCACTAGCGGGAGCCCCTACGAGCAGTACTTC. Encoded protein: CASSVTSGSPYEQYF.

The rearrangement joins TRBV5-1 to TRBJ1-2, with TRBD1 identical over 10 bases. Germline assignment: CDR1 SGHRS and CDR2 YFSETQ. This CDR3 spans 13 amino acids. J gave up 7 bases and V 7 bases, and 7 bases lay outside the gene matches. This chain's CDR3 is CASSEGQGIGYTF. The CDR3 bases are TGCGCCAGCTCGGAGGGACAGGGGATTGGCTACACCTTC.

This chain connects TRBV7-9 to TRBJ2-7; 9 bases are shared with TRBD2. The V segment lost 5 bases and the J segment 4 bases; nucleotides outside the gene matches: 12. The CDR3 spans 16 residues. The germline V gene has CDR1 SEHNR and CDR2 FQNEAQ (reference sequence). In DNA form, the CDR3 reads TGTGCCAGCAGCCCAACTCTAGCGGGACTCCTTTACGAGCAGTACTTC. This gives the protein CASSPTLAGLLYEQYF.

V is TRBV5-5 and J is TRBJ1-3; D is unclear. CDR1 is SGHKS, CDR2 YYEKEE, per germline (reference sequence). The V end lost 0 bases, the J end lost 1 base, and 14 bases lay between the germline ends. This CDR3 has 17 amino acids. CDR3 in amino acids: CASSLASRPFSGNTIYF. CDR3 nucleotide sequence: TGTGCCAGCAGCTTGGCCTCACGACCGTTTTCTGGAAACACCATATATTTT.

V usage is TRBV19 and J usage is TRBJ2-2; D not certain. V lost 5 bases, J lost 3 bases, and 19 bases lay in between. The CDR3 has 17 residues. Germline V gene data show CDR1 as LNHDA and CDR2 as SQIVND (reference sequence). The DNA of the CDR3 is TGTGCCAGTAGTGACCCCCGTCATGAGCGAGACACCGGGGAGCTGTTTTTT. The encoded protein is CASSDPRHERDTGELFF.

This chain joins TRBV27 and TRBJ1-1; D is possibly TRBD1 (6 bases). The V end was cut by 3 bases, the J end by 2 bases, with 13 bases between. Germline V gene sequence: CDR1 MNHEY, CDR2 SMNVEV (reference sequence). The CDR3 spans 15 residues. The CDR3 DNA sequence: TGTGCCAGCAGTTTCGGTAGAGGGGGAAACACTGAAGCTTTCTTT. Protein: CASSFGRGGNTEAFF.

This chain joins TRBV25-1 and TRBJ2-7; 9 bases are a match to TRBD2. The CDR3 spans 17 residues. V was clipped by 2 bases and J by 7 bases; unmatched bases: 15. CDR1 is MGHDK, CDR2 SYGVNS, per germline. For the CDR3, the DNA is TGTGCCAGCAGTGAAACAGCTACCGGGACTAGCCGGTGGGAGCAGTACTTC. Residues: CASSETATGTSRWEQYF.